One T cell receptor (beta chain) is described in this entry. Germline is not matched at one junction end, which may reflect a read error. Treatment here: randomized to nivolumab then ipilimumab (arm A) or the reverse (arm B). Sequencing used immunoSEQ multiplex PCR; TCRdb keeps in-frame clones, though not all of them. The sample contains about 16,000 clones, 85% to 95% of which appear only once. The record originates from a study of sequential checkpoint blockade in melanoma. This CDR3 comprises 13 residues. Per the germline V gene, CDR1 is SGDLS and CDR2 is YYNGEE. The sequence came from a human donor with melanoma. The sequenced sample was CD8+ T cells sorted from blood (inferred from file names), obtained from a patient given nivolumab and ipilimumab in sequence. The chain recombines TRBV9 with TRBJ1-1; D unresolved. The DNA for the CDR3 is TGTGCCAGCAGCGAGACACTCACTCCTGAGGCTTTCTTT. Translation: CASSETLTPEAFF.